These T cell receptor beta chains were read from a single sample in a study of blood T cell repertoires in COVID-19. Produced via immunoSEQ multiplex PCR; TCRdb's table is partial and in-frame only. The table has 95,000 to 150,000 clones, about three quarters seen once. The sample was peripheral blood. The receptors come from a woman between 65 and 79 years old with acute or convalescent COVID-19. The CDR3 runs from the conserved cysteine through the conserved F or W. D genes are given only for firm matches. Clone size is given for some rows only: seen once, a few or many times, or a class if the clone is expanded.

v_gene	abundance	d_gene	j_gene	CDR3nt	CDR3aa
TRBV19	-	TRBD1	TRBJ1-2	TGTGCCAGTAGTAGTTGGACAGGGGAGGCGTTGTTTGGCTACACCTTC	CASSSWTGEALFGYTF
TRBV19	-	-	TRBJ1-5	TGTGCCAGTAGTATTAATTTAGGGGCGAGCAATCAGCCCCAGCATTTT	CASSINLGASNQPQHF
TRBV7-9	-	-	TRBJ2-3	TGTGCCAGCAGCCTAGGACTTACCGCAGATACGCAGTATTTT	CASSLGLTADTQYF
TRBV5-1	-	-	TRBJ2-5	TGCGCCAGCAGTTTAGAGAGCAAAGAGACCCAGTACTTC	CASSLESKETQYF
TRBV27	-	TRBD1	TRBJ1-2	TGTGCCAGCAGTTTCGGGCATCCGGGACAGGGCGGCTACACCTTC	CASSFGHPGQGGYTF
TRBV4-1	-	-	TRBJ1-1	TGCGCCAGCAGCCCAGACGAGGAGAACACTGAAGCTTTCTTT	CASSPDEENTEAFF
TRBV5-1	-	-	TRBJ2-3	TGCGCCAGCAGCCAACGACAGGGCACAGATACGCAGTATTTT	CASSQRQGTDTQYF
TRBV3-1/TRBV3-2	few	-	TRBJ1-4	TGTGCCAGCAGCCAAGATCGAGGACAGCAAAAACTGTTTTTT	CASSQDRGQQKLFF
TRBV5-4	few	-	TRBJ1-2	TGTGCCAGCAGCTTCCCTTCGACAGGACGCGAAGGCTACACCTTC	CASSFPSTGREGYTF
TRBV2	-	TRBD1	TRBJ2-5	TGTGCCAGCACAGGACAGGGCGGAGAGACCCAGTACTTC	CASTGQGGETQYF
TRBV7-9	-	TRBD1	TRBJ2-5	TGTGCCAGCAGCCCCTTCTTCGGACAGGGAGAGACCCAGTACTTC	CASSPFFGQGETQYF
TRBV30	-	-	TRBJ1-5	TGTGCCTGGAGTGGGGAGGGAGGCCAGCCCCAGCATTTT	CAWSGEGGQPQHF
TRBV7-8	-	TRBD1	TRBJ1-5	TGTGCCAGCAGCCCCAGGACAGGGGGAATGGGCAATCAGCCCCAGCATTTT	CASSPRTGGMGNQPQHF
TRBV9	few	-	TRBJ2-1	TGTGCCAGCAGCAGGGACACAGCCTCCTACAATGAGCAGTTCTTC	CASSRDTASYNEQFF
TRBV18	-	-	TRBJ1-1	TGTGCCAGCTCACCGTCCCCTAACACTGAAGCTTTCTTT	CASSPSPNTEAFF
TRBV7-2	-	-	TRBJ2-5	TGTGCCAGCAGCTTATACCGGGGGCAAGAGACCCAGTACTTC	CASSLYRGQETQYF
TRBV5-6	-	TRBD1	TRBJ2-7	TGTGCCAGCAGCTTGGCTCTCGGGACAGGGAACTACGAGCAGTACTTC	CASSLALGTGNYEQYF
TRBV7-2	-	TRBD1	TRBJ1-4	TGTGCCAGCGGACTCCAGGGGGTCAGGGATGAAAAACTGTTTTTT	CASGLQGVRDEKLFF
TRBV6-5	-	-	TRBJ1-6	TGTGCCAGCAGTTACTCGGGGGACATTAGTTCACCCCTCCACTTT	CASSYSGDISSPLHF
TRBV18	few	TRBD1	TRBJ2-1	TGTGCCAGCGACAGGGTTTACAATGAGCAGTTCTTC	CASDRVYNEQFF
TRBV10-3	-	-	TRBJ1-1	TGTGCCATCAGTGACCCAGGGCTCAACACTGAAGCTTTCTTT	CAISDPGLNTEAFF
TRBV19	-	TRBD1	TRBJ1-1	TGTGCCAGTAGTACAACAGGGGAGGTAATGAACACTGAAGCTTTCTTT	CASSTTGEVMNTEAFF
TRBV29-1	-	-	TRBJ2-5	TGCAGCGCCGCGCCTCAAGAGACCCAGTACTTC	CSAAPQETQYF
TRBV3-1/TRBV3-2	-	TRBD1	TRBJ2-7	TGTGCCAGCAGCCAAGAAGTAGCAGACAGGGCCCCCTACGAGCAGTACTTC	CASSQEVADRAPYEQYF
TRBV5-5	-	-	TRBJ1-1	TGTGCCAGCAGTGGGCAGGCGAACACTGAAGCTTTCTTT	CASSGQANTEAFF
TRBV2	-	-	TRBJ1-1	TGTGCCAGCAGGCGGGACGTTGAAGCTTTCTTT	CASRRDVEAFF
TRBV5-6	-	TRBD1	TRBJ1-5	TGTGCCAGCAGCTGGGGACAGGGAGACGACCAGCCCCAGCATTTT	CASSWGQGDDQPQHF
TRBV5-5	-	-	TRBJ2-5	TGTGCCAGCAGCTTGGAACAGGGAGCGTGGACCCAGTACTTC	CASSLEQGAWTQYF
TRBV10-3	-	TRBD2	TRBJ2-1	TGTGCCATCAGTGAGTCACTAGCGGCGTACAATGAGCAGTTCTTC	CAISESLAAYNEQFF
TRBV19	-	TRBD2	TRBJ2-3	TGTGCCACAACACTAGCGGGGGCGGAAGATACGCAGTATTTT	CATTLAGAEDTQYF
TRBV9	-	TRBD2	TRBJ2-3	TGTGCCAGCAACCCCTCCGGACTAGCGGGGGGGGAGGGCACAGATACGCAGTATTTT	CASNPSGLAGGEGTDTQYF
TRBV7-2	-	-	TRBJ2-7	TGTGCCAGCAGGGGGCGAAATTTCTACGAGCAGTACTTC	CASRGRNFYEQYF
TRBV18	-	TRBD2	TRBJ2-2	TGTGCCAGCTCACCACCGATGGGACTAGCGGGGTACACCGGGGAGCTGTTTTTT	CASSPPMGLAGYTGELFF
TRBV7-2	-	-	TRBJ2-3	TGTGCCAGCAGCTTAGGGCGCACAGATACGCAGTATTTT	CASSLGRTDTQYF
TRBV10-3	-	-	TRBJ1-1	TGTGCCATCAGTGAGTGGCCCCCGCAGAACACTGAAGCTTTCTTT	CAISEWPPQNTEAFF
TRBV11-2	-	TRBD1	TRBJ1-5	TGTGCCAGCGGACAGGGTGTATCTCAGCCCCAGCATTTT	CASGQGVSQPQHF